This T cell receptor beta chain was documented in a study of blood T cells in healthy people across ages. PCR was performed a second time for about 7 to 11 cycles using a sample-barcoded 5' primer and a J-beta primer mix. One entry per CDR3 protein results from TCRdb running MiXCR on the 5' RACE reads. The data show about 570,000 distinct CDR3 sequences, with 25% to 30% seen just once and less than 20% held by the top ten. In the case of this clonotype: Antigen: not known.

Healthy Caucasians from Russia aged 6 to 90 served as donors. The authors isolated at least 6 million PBMCs per sample. Study-level results: TCR beta diversity per million T cells fell roughly linearly with age.

This TCR was recovered from a woman aged 70-85 years in good health. The sequencing input was blood.

DNA of the CDR3: TGTGCCAGCGTGGGGAGTAGGTACAATGAGCAGTTCTTC. Its translation is CASVGSRYNEQFF. The chain couples TRBV11-2 to TRBJ2-1; D is possibly TRBD2 (5 bases). Trimming stripped 8 bases from V and 4 bases from J, with 12 bases between. Germline values: CDR1 SGHAT, CDR2 FQNNGV. This CDR3 has 13 residues.